Listed below are T cell receptor beta chains from one sample, sequenced in a study of cytomegalovirus exposure and HLA in healthy donors. The repertoire was sequenced with immunoSEQ multiplex PCR; TCRdb's copy has only in-frame clones and lacks some. Altogether 84,000 or so clones are present, roughly 80% being singletons, with the ten largest covering approximately 2%. Sequenced: PBMCs. The receptors here all came from a boy under 18 in good health and CMV-seronegative. Both conserved end residues are part of each CDR3. The D gene is left open where the match is weak. Rows give clone size only sometimes, using once, few, many, or a class for an expanded clone.

CDR3 length: 14
clone size: .
D gene: TRBD1
J gene: TRBJ1-6
V gene: TRBV9
CDR3 DNA: TGTGCCAGCAGCGTCGGGACAGGGGACTCACCCCTCCACTTT
CDR3 protein: CASSVGTGDSPLHF

CDR3 length: 16
clone size: .
D gene: TRBD2
J gene: TRBJ2-5
V gene: TRBV5-1
CDR3 DNA: TGCGCCAGCAGCCTAGGAGGACTAGCGGGAGAAGAGACCCAGTACTTC
CDR3 protein: CASSLGGLAGEETQYF

CDR3 length: 16
clone size: .
D gene: TRBD1
J gene: TRBJ2-7
V gene: TRBV10-3
CDR3 DNA: TGTGCCATCAGTGAGCCTTCGATAGGACAGGGCGACGAGCAGTACTTC
CDR3 protein: CAISEPSIGQGDEQYF

CDR3 length: 18
clone size: .
D gene: .
J gene: TRBJ1-2
V gene: TRBV4-1
CDR3 DNA: TGCGCCAGCAGCCAAGAGGTGGCAGTCCGTCCAGGAGGCTATGGCTACACCTTC
CDR3 protein: CASSQEVAVRPGGYGYTF

CDR3 length: 13
clone size: .
D gene: .
J gene: TRBJ1-2
V gene: TRBV6-5
CDR3 DNA: TGTGCCAGCAGTTACGGGGAGGTCTATGGCTACACCTTC
CDR3 protein: CASSYGEVYGYTF

CDR3 length: 16
clone size: .
D gene: TRBD2
J gene: TRBJ2-1
V gene: TRBV7-7
CDR3 DNA: TGTGCTAGCAGCTCCCAATGGACTAGCGGATACAATGAGCAGTTCTTC
CDR3 protein: CASSSQWTSGYNEQFF

CDR3 length: 15
clone size: .
D gene: .
J gene: TRBJ1-6
V gene: TRBV10-3
CDR3 DNA: TGTGCCATCAGTCGCAGCGAGTCCTATAATTCACCCCTCCACTTT
CDR3 protein: CAISRSESYNSPLHF

CDR3 length: 15
clone size: .
D gene: TRBD1
J gene: TRBJ2-7
V gene: TRBV28
CDR3 DNA: TGTGCCAGCAGCTTTGAGGACAGGGTGGACTACGAGCAGTACTTC
CDR3 protein: CASSFEDRVDYEQYF

CDR3 length: 14
clone size: .
D gene: TRBD1
J gene: TRBJ1-1
V gene: TRBV19
CDR3 DNA: TGTGCCAGTAGTATGGGGACAGGGGTCCTCAGCGCTTTCTTT
CDR3 protein: CASSMGTGVLSAFF

CDR3 length: 13
clone size: once
D gene: TRBD1
J gene: TRBJ1-3
V gene: TRBV29-1
CDR3 DNA: TGCAGCGTTATCAATGGACAGGGGGACACCATATATTTT
CDR3 protein: CSVINGQGDTIYF

CDR3 length: 14
clone size: .
D gene: .
J gene: TRBJ2-1
V gene: TRBV9
CDR3 DNA: TGTGCCAGCAGCGCCCGACTTTCCTACAATGAGCAGTTCTTC
CDR3 protein: CASSARLSYNEQFF

CDR3 length: 15
clone size: .
D gene: TRBD1
J gene: TRBJ1-2
V gene: TRBV4-3
CDR3 DNA: TGCGCCAGCAGCCAAGGGACAGGGGTGGGCTATGGCTACACCTTC
CDR3 protein: CASSQGTGVGYGYTF

CDR3 length: 14
clone size: once
D gene: .
J gene: TRBJ1-5
V gene: TRBV4-3
CDR3 DNA: TGCGCCAGCAGCCAAGACAGGTCCAATCAGCCCCAGCATTTT
CDR3 protein: CASSQDRSNQPQHF

CDR3 length: 15
clone size: few
D gene: .
J gene: TRBJ1-1
V gene: TRBV7-2
CDR3 DNA: TGTGCCAGCAGCTTATCGGACAGCATGAACACTGAAGCTTTCTTT
CDR3 protein: CASSLSDSMNTEAFF

CDR3 length: 15
clone size: .
D gene: TRBD1
J gene: TRBJ2-2
V gene: TRBV28
CDR3 DNA: TGTGCCAGCAGCCCAGGGACAGCGAACACCGGGGAGCTGTTTTTT
CDR3 protein: CASSPGTANTGELFF

CDR3 length: 15
clone size: .
D gene: .
J gene: TRBJ1-2
V gene: TRBV9
CDR3 DNA: TGTGCCAGCAGCGTAGCACAGGGAGGGAGCTATGGCTACACCTTC
CDR3 protein: CASSVAQGGSYGYTF

CDR3 length: 15
clone size: .
D gene: TRBD1
J gene: TRBJ2-2
V gene: TRBV6-4
CDR3 DNA: TGTGCCAGCAGAAAGGGACAGGGCACCACCGGGGAGCTGTTTTTT
CDR3 protein: CASRKGQGTTGELFF

CDR3 length: 13
clone size: .
D gene: .
J gene: TRBJ2-7
V gene: TRBV15
CDR3 DNA: TGTGCCACCAGCGCAGGGTTACCCTACGAGCAGTACTTC
CDR3 protein: CATSAGLPYEQYF

CDR3 length: 14
clone size: .
D gene: .
J gene: TRBJ1-5
V gene: TRBV27
CDR3 DNA: TGTGCCAGCAGCCTCAGGGGTCTGAATCAGCCCCAGCATTTT
CDR3 protein: CASSLRGLNQPQHF

CDR3 length: 14
clone size: few
D gene: TRBD2
J gene: TRBJ2-1
V gene: TRBV13
CDR3 DNA: TGTGCCAGCAGCTCGGGACTAGCGGGAGATGAGCAGTTCTTC
CDR3 protein: CASSSGLAGDEQFF

CDR3 length: 14
clone size: few
D gene: .
J gene: TRBJ2-7
V gene: TRBV18
CDR3 DNA: TGTGCCAGCTCCCGACTCGAAGGTGGGTACGAGCAGTACTTC
CDR3 protein: CASSRLEGGYEQYF

CDR3 length: 15
clone size: .
D gene: .
J gene: TRBJ1-1
V gene: TRBV4-3
CDR3 DNA: TGCGCCAGCAGCCAAGATCTAGACCGGAACACTGAAGCTTTCTTT
CDR3 protein: CASSQDLDRNTEAFF

CDR3 length: 14
clone size: .
D gene: .
J gene: TRBJ1-2
V gene: TRBV7-2
CDR3 DNA: TGTGCCAGCAGCCCTGAACTAGTTAACTATGGCTACACCTTC
CDR3 protein: CASSPELVNYGYTF

CDR3 length: 14
clone size: .
D gene: TRBD2
J gene: TRBJ2-7
V gene: TRBV30
CDR3 DNA: TGTGCCTGGACGGGACTAGCGGGAGATAGCGAGCAGTACTTC
CDR3 protein: CAWTGLAGDSEQYF

CDR3 length: 13
clone size: .
D gene: .
J gene: TRBJ2-5
V gene: TRBV7-9
CDR3 DNA: TGTGCCAGCAGCTTACCGGGGAAAGAGACCCAGTACTTC
CDR3 protein: CASSLPGKETQYF

CDR3 length: 13
clone size: few
D gene: .
J gene: TRBJ2-5
V gene: TRBV7-9
CDR3 DNA: TGTGCCAGCAGCTTAGGTTGGCGGGAGACCCAGTACTTC
CDR3 protein: CASSLGWRETQYF

CDR3 length: 14
clone size: .
D gene: TRBD2
J gene: TRBJ2-1
V gene: TRBV13
CDR3 DNA: TGTGCCAGCAGCTTGGGACTAGCCGGGAATGAGCAGTTCTTC
CDR3 protein: CASSLGLAGNEQFF

CDR3 length: 15
clone size: few
D gene: TRBD2
J gene: TRBJ2-2
V gene: TRBV4-1
CDR3 DNA: TGCGCCAGCAGCCCGCTAGCGGGAGGAACCGGGGAGCTGTTTTTT
CDR3 protein: CASSPLAGGTGELFF

CDR3 length: 16
clone size: once
D gene: TRBD2
J gene: TRBJ2-7
V gene: TRBV7-9
CDR3 DNA: TGTGCCAGCAGCCCCCGTACGGGACTAGCGGTTTACGAGCAGTACTTC
CDR3 protein: CASSPRTGLAVYEQYF

CDR3 length: 15
clone size: .
D gene: TRBD2
J gene: TRBJ2-1
V gene: TRBV11-2
CDR3 DNA: TGTGCCAGCAGCTTAACCTGGACTAGCCCCCATGAGCAGTTCTTC
CDR3 protein: CASSLTWTSPHEQFF

CDR3 length: 12
clone size: .
D gene: .
J gene: TRBJ2-1
V gene: TRBV2
CDR3 DNA: TGTGCCAGCAGGCCCAGCGGCAATGAGCAGTTCTTC
CDR3 protein: CASRPSGNEQFF

CDR3 length: 14
clone size: few
D gene: .
J gene: TRBJ1-1
V gene: TRBV19
CDR3 DNA: TGTGCCAGTAGTTCAAGCAGGGGTAACACTGAAGCTTTCTTT
CDR3 protein: CASSSSRGNTEAFF

CDR3 length: 15
clone size: .
D gene: .
J gene: TRBJ2-2
V gene: TRBV6-6
CDR3 DNA: TGTGCCAGCAGTCCAACAGGCGGTTCAACCGGGGAGCTGTTTTTT
CDR3 protein: CASSPTGGSTGELFF

CDR3 length: 17
clone size: .
D gene: TRBD2
J gene: TRBJ2-3
V gene: TRBV7-2
CDR3 DNA: TGTGCCAGCAGCAACCTAGCGGGGGGGTCTAGCACAGATACGCAGTATTTT
CDR3 protein: CASSNLAGGSSTDTQYF

CDR3 length: 19
clone size: .
D gene: TRBD1
J gene: TRBJ1-5
V gene: TRBV30
CDR3 DNA: TGTGCCTGGAGTGCAGGGTCCGGACAGGTCTCAAGTGTAGGTCAGCCCCAGCATTTT
CDR3 protein: CAWSAGSGQVSSVGQPQHF

CDR3 length: 13
clone size: few
D gene: TRBD1
J gene: TRBJ1-4
V gene: TRBV28
CDR3 DNA: TGTGCCAGCAGTTACGACAGGGCTGAAAAACTGTTTTTT
CDR3 protein: CASSYDRAEKLFF